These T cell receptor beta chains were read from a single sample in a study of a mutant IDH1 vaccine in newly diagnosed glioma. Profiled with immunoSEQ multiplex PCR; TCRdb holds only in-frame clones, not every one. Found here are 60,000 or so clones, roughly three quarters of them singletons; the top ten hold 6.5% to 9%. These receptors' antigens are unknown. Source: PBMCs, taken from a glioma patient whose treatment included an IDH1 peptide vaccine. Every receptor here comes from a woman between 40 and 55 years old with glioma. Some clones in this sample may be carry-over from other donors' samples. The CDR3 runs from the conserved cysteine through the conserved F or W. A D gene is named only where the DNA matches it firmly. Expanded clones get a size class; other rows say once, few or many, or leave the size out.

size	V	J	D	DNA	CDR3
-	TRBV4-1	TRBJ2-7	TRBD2	TGCGCCAGCAGCCTCCCCAGGACTAGCGGGAGCTACGAGCAGTACTTC	CASSLPRTSGSYEQYF
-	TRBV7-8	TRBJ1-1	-	TGTGCCAGCAGCTCACGACATGGGGCTGAAGCTTTCTTT	CASSSRHGAEAFF
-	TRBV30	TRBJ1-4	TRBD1	TGTGCCTGGACCCCGACAGGGGGGAATGAAAAACTGTTTTTT	CAWTPTGGNEKLFF
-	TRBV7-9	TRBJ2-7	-	TGTGCCAGCAGCCCTAGTCAGGACGGGGTCTACGAGCAGTACTTC	CASSPSQDGVYEQYF
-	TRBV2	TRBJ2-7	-	TGTGCCAGCAGGGGGCAGGGGAGAACCTACGAGCAGTACTTC	CASRGQGRTYEQYF
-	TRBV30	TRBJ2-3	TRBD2	TGTGCCTGGAGGCAAACTAGCGGAAGCACAGATACGCAGTATTTT	CAWRQTSGSTDTQYF
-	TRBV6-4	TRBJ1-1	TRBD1	TGTGCCAGCAGTGACCTGACAGGGGAAGCTTTCTTT	CASSDLTGEAFF
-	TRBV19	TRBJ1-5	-	TGTGCCAGTAGTATAGTATCAGGGGCCAATCAGCCCCAGCATTTT	CASSIVSGANQPQHF
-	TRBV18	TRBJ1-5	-	TGTGCCAGCTCACCTACAAGCAATCAGCCCCAGCATTTT	CASSPTSNQPQHF
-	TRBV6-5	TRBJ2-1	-	TGTGCCAGCAGACTAGACTCCTACAATGAGCAGTTCTTC	CASRLDSYNEQFF
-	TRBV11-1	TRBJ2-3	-	TGTGCCAGCAGCGGATGGACCGCTAGCACAGATACGCAGTATTTT	CASSGWTASTDTQYF
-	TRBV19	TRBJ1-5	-	TGTGCCAGTAGACCTCCAGGTAATAGCAATCAGCCCCAGCATTTT	CASRPPGNSNQPQHF
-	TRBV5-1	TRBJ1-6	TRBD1	TGCGCCAGCAGCTCGGTGACAGGGGATAATTCACCCCTCCACTTT	CASSSVTGDNSPLHF
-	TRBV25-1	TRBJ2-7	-	TGTGCCAGCAGTGCCCCCGGGGCAGTCTCCTACGAGCAGTACTTC	CASSAPGAVSYEQYF
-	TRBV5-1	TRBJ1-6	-	TGCGCCAGCAGCTCGCTAAATTCACCCCTCCACTTT	CASSSLNSPLHF
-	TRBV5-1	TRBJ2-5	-	TGCGCCAGCAGCTTGGGGGTAGAGACCCAGTACTTC	CASSLGVETQYF
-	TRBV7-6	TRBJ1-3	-	TGTGCCAGCAGCTCCGGCATCCGGGGCACCATATATTTT	CASSSGIRGTIYF
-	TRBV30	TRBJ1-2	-	TGTGCCTGGACCCTGGGGAATCTCTATGGCTACACCTTC	CAWTLGNLYGYTF
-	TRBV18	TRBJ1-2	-	TGTGCCAGCTCTCCACCCCGGCGGAACTATGGCTACACCTTC	CASSPPRRNYGYTF
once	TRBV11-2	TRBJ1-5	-	TGTGCCAGCAGCTTATGGGGAGGGTCGGGGCAGCCCCAGCATTTT	CASSLWGGSGQPQHF
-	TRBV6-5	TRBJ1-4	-	TGTGCCAGCAGTTACTCGCGGGGGGCGGCGAATGAAAAACTGTTTTTT	CASSYSRGAANEKLFF
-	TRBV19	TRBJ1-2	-	TGTGCCAGTAGTATAGATTCGGGTGGCTACACCTTC	CASSIDSGGYTF
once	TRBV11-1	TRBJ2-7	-	TGTGCCAGCAGCTTAGTGGACGACTCCTACGAGCAGTACTTC	CASSLVDDSYEQYF
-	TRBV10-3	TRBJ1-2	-	TGTGCCACCAAAACTGACCGGGAACCAATAAACTACACCTTC	CATKTDREPINYTF
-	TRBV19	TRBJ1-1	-	TGTGCCAGTAAGATGGGCCACGCTGAAGCTTTCTTT	CASKMGHAEAFF
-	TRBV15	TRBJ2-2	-	TGTGCCACCAGCAGAGGGCGTGGAGACACCGGGGAGCTGTTTTTT	CATSRGRGDTGELFF
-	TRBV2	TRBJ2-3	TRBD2	TGTGCCAGCGGGACTAGCGGGGGGGAAGGGACAGATACGCAGTATTTT	CASGTSGGEGTDTQYF
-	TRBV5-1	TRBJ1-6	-	TGCGCCAGCAGCTTGGAAATTGGGGGTACTTCACCCCTCCACTTT	CASSLEIGGTSPLHF
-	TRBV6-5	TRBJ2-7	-	TGTGCCAGCAGGTCCTTGAACAGTGACGAGCAGTACTTC	CASRSLNSDEQYF
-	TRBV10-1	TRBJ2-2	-	TGCGCCAGCAGTGAATTTGGGGGGCACACCGGGGAGCTGTTTTTT	CASSEFGGHTGELFF
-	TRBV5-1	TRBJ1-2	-	TGCGCCAGCAGCTTGGTGACAGGCCCAGGCTATGGCTACACCTTC	CASSLVTGPGYGYTF
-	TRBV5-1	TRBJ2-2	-	TGCGCCAGTGAGCCCGGTGGGGCCGCCGGGGAGCTGTTTTTT	CASEPGGAAGELFF
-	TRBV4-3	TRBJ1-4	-	TGCGCCAGCAGCCAAGATCCCGCCGAGTGGGAAAAACTGTTTTTT	CASSQDPAEWEKLFF
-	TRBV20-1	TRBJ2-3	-	TGCAGTGCTAGCGATACAGATACGCAGTATTTT	CSASDTDTQYF
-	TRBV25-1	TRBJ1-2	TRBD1	TGTGCCAGCAGCCAAGGACAGGGAATAAGCGGCTACACCTTC	CASSQGQGISGYTF
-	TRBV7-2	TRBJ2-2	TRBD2	TGTGCCAGCAGCCTAATAGCGGGGACTCCCACCGGGGAGCTGTTTTTT	CASSLIAGTPTGELFF
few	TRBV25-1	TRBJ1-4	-	TGTGCCAGCAGTGAAAGTGGCGGGGGCACAACGGCTAATGAAAAACTGTTTTTT	CASSESGGGTTANEKLFF
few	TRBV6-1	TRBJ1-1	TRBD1	TGTGCCAGCAGTGTCTACCGACAGGGGAACACTGAAGCTTTCTTT	CASSVYRQGNTEAFF
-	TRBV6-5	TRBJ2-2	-	TGTGCCAGCAGTTACTTTTGGGACATGAACACCGGGGAGCTGTTTTTT	CASSYFWDMNTGELFF
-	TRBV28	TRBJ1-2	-	TGTGCCAGCAGTTTCCGTGCGGACTATGGCTACACCTTC	CASSFRADYGYTF
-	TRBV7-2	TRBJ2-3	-	TGTGCCAGCAGCGAAACCGCTGGGGATGGTACGCAGTATTTT	CASSETAGDGTQYF
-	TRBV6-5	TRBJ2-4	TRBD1	TGTGCCAGCAGCCCCGACAGGGGAAACCGAAACATTCAGTACTTC	CASSPDRGNRNIQYF
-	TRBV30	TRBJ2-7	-	TGTGCCTGGAGAAGAGTGGCCAGGGGATGGCACGAGCAGTACTTC	CAWRRVARGWHEQYF
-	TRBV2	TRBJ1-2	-	TGTGCCAGCAGTGAAGGGGGCCCCTGCACCTTC	CASSEGGPCTF
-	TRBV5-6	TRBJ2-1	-	TGTGCCAGCAGCCTCGGACAGAACCCTATCGGGTTCTTC	CASSLGQNPIGFF
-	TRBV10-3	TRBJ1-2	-	TGTGCCATCAGTGGACACTTCGGACCTAACTATGGCTACACCTTC	CAISGHFGPNYGYTF
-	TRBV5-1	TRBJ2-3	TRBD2	TGCGCCAGCAGCATCAAGCGGGGGAGCACAGATACGCAGTATTTT	CASSIKRGSTDTQYF
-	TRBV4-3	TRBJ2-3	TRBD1	TGCGCCAGCAGCCAAGACTGGACAGGGATCACAGATACGCAGTATTTT	CASSQDWTGITDTQYF
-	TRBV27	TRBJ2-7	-	TGTGCCAGCAGTCGGCTCCGAACCGGGGGAGAGCAGTACTTC	CASSRLRTGGEQYF